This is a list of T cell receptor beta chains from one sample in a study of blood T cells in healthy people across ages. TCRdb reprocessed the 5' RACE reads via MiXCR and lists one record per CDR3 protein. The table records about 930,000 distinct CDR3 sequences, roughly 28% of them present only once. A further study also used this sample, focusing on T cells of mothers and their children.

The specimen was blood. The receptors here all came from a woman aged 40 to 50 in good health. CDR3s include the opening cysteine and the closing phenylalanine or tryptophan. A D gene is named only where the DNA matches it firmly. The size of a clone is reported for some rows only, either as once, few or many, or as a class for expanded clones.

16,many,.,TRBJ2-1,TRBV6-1,CASSELIYRSLNEQFF,TGTGCCAGCAGTGAACTTATTTATCGCAGCCTCAATGAGCAGTTCTTC
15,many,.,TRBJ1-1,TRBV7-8,CASSSGHSMNTEAFF,TGTGCCAGCAGCTCGGGACACAGCATGAACACTGAAGCTTTCTTT
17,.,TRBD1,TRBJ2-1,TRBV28,CASSLWSGTGSYNEQFF,TGTGCCAGCAGTTTATGGTCCGGGACAGGGTCCTACAATGAGCAGTTCTTC
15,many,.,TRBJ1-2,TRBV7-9,CASSLIVIENYGYTF,TGTGCCAGCAGCTTAATTGTTATAGAAAACTATGGCTACACCTTC
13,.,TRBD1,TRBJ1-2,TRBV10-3,CATATGGDYGYTF,TGTGCCACCGCGACAGGGGGGGACTATGGCTACACCTTC
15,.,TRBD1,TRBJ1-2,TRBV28,CASSIAWGQGSGYTF,TGTGCCAGCAGTATTGCTTGGGGACAGGGGTCCGGCTACACCTTC
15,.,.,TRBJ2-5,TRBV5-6,CASSLVGQGEETQYF,TGTGCCAGCAGCTTGGTAGGGCAGGGCGAAGAGACCCAGTACTTC
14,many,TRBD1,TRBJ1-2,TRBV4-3,CASSQGQGVNGYTF,TGCGCCAGCAGCCAGGGACAGGGGGTGAATGGCTACACCTTC
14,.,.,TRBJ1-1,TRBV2,CASRDTGWNTEAFF,TGTGCCAGCAGAGACACAGGGTGGAACACTGAAGCTTTCTTT
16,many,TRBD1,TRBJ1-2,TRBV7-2,CASSPRDRGPYYGYTF,TGTGCCAGCAGCCCCCGGGACAGGGGACCTTACTATGGCTACACCTTC
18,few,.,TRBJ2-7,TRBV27,CASSLFGLESREGGEQYF,TGTGCCAGCAGTCTCTTCGGTTTGGAGTCACGGGAAGGGGGCGAGCAGTACTTC
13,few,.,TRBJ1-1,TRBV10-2,CASSDGQLTEAFF,TGCGCCAGCAGTGACGGACAGCTTACTGAAGCTTTCTTT
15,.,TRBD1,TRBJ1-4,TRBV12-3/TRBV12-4,CASSLDRGRGEKLFF,TGTGCCAGCAGCCTCGACAGGGGGCGCGGTGAAAAACTGTTTTTT
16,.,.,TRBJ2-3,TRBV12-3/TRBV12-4,CASSLGAGTSTDTQYF,TGTGCCAGCAGTTTAGGGGCGGGAACTAGCACAGATACGCAGTATTTT
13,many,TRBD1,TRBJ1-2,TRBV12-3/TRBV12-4,CASRTGQGYGYTF,TGTGCCAGCAGAACGGGACAGGGGTATGGCTACACCTTC
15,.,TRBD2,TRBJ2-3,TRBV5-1,CASTPASGGRDTQYF,TGCGCCAGCACCCCGGCTAGCGGGGGTCGCGATACGCAGTATTTT
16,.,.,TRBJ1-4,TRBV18,CASSPPDIATNEKLFF,TGTGCCAGCTCACCACCGGACATTGCAACTAATGAAAAACTGTTTTTT
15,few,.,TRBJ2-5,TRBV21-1,CASSKGQTGKETQYF,TGTGCCAGCAGCAAAGGTCAGACTGGGAAGGAGACCCAGTACTTC
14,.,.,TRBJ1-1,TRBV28,CASSSPWESPEAFF,TGTGCCAGCAGTTCCCCCTGGGAGAGCCCTGAAGCTTTCTTT
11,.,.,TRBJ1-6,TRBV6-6,CASSQRFPLHF,TGTGCCAGCAGTCAAAGGTTCCCCCTCCACTTT
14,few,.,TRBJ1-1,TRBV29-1,CSVDPGGTNTEAFF,TGCAGCGTTGACCCAGGAGGTACGAACACTGAAGCTTTCTTT
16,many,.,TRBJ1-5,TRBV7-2,CASSLVGGGSNQPQHF,TGTGCCAGCAGCTTAGTGGGGGGAGGAAGCAATCAGCCCCAGCATTTT
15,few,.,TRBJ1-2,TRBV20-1,CSARGGPGRNYGYTF,TGCAGTGCTAGAGGAGGCCCGGGGCGCAACTATGGCTACACCTTC
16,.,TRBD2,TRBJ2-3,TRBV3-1,CASSPRTGLESDTQYF,TGTGCCAGCAGCCCTAGAACGGGACTAGAATCAGATACGCAGTATTTT
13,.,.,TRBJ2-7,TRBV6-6,CASSTEIDNEQYF,TGTGCCAGCAGTACCGAGATCGACAATGAGCAGTACTTC
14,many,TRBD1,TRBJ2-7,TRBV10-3,CAISDPGTGSEQYF,TGTGCCATCAGTGACCCCGGGACAGGTTCCGAGCAGTACTTC
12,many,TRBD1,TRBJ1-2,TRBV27,CASRGQGDGYTF,TGTGCCAGCAGAGGACAGGGAGATGGCTACACCTTC
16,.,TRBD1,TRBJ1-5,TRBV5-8,CASSFRTGYSNQPQHF,TGTGCCAGCAGCTTCCGGACAGGGTATAGCAATCAGCCCCAGCATTTT
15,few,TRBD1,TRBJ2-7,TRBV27,CASSFLGQGEYEQYF,TGTGCCAGCAGTTTTTTAGGACAGGGGGAGTACGAGCAGTACTTC
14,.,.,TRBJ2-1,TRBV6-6,CACSGGETYNEQFF,TGTGCCTGCAGTGGCGGGGAGACCTACAATGAGCAGTTCTTC